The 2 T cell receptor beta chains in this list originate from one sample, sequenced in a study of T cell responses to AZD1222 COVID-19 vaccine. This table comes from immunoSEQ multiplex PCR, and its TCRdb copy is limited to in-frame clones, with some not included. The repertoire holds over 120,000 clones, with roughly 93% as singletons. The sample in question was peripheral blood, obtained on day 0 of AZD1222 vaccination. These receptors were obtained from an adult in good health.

CDR3 sequence: CASRPGGPEQYF. In DNA, the CDR3 is TGTGCCAGCAGACCGGGTGGTCCTGAGCAGTACTTC. The chain recombines TRBV5-8 with TRBJ2-7, with D uncertain. With 5 bases removed from V and 7 bases from J, the gap between germline ends came to 13 bases. Germline CDR1 reads SGHTS; CDR2 reads YDEGEE. The CDR3 is made up of 12 amino acids.

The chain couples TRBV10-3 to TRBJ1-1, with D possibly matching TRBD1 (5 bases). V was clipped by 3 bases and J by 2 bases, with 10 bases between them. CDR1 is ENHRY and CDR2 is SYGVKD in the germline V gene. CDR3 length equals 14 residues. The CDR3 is CAISDREPNTEAFF. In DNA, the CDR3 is TGTGCCATCAGTGACAGGGAACCCAACACTGAAGCTTTCTTT.